This T cell receptor (beta chain) was obtained from a study of blood T cell repertoires in COVID-19. Whole-study context: Material from acute and convalescent COVID-19 was sourced from the United States, Italy and Spain.

The germline gives CDR1 SGHVS, CDR2 FQNEAQ. The CDR3 loop spans 15 amino acids. V dropped 4 bases and J dropped 7 bases, with 14 bases sitting between them. Only a few counts were recorded for this clone. Per the authors' pipeline: Scientists estimated how many nucleated cells there were by amplifying reference gene primers. The data were produced by immunoSEQ multiplex PCR, yet TCRdb's version contains in-frame clones alone and is incomplete. V and J calls and clone size come straight from that table; D and trimming were deduced from the DNA. The sample has about 110,000 clones, 76% seen once; the top ten hold roughly 6.2%.

This clonotype was sampled from an elderly man with COVID-19, enrolled during active disease. The chain recombines TRBV7-8 with TRBJ1-6; D might be TRBD1 (5 bases). Material: peripheral blood. CDR3 in DNA: TGTGCCAGCAGCTCACTGACAGTCTTAAATTCACCCCTCCACTTT. Protein: CASSSLTVLNSPLHF. Full variable domain (rest looked up from reference TRBV7-8 and TRBJ1-6): GAGVSQSPRYKVAKRGQDVALRCDPISGHVSLFWYQQALGQGPEFLTYFQNEAQLDKSGLPSDRFFAERPEGSVSTLKIQRTQQEDSAVYLCASSSLTVLNSPLHFGNGTRLTVT.